This entry features one T cell receptor (beta chain) sequence. What it recognizes is unknown. Assay used: immunoSEQ multiplex PCR; TCRdb lists only in-frame clones, some missing. The sample consists of 130,000 to 150,000 clones, around 90% of them appearing once. This sample stems from a study of graft-versus-host responses after intestinal transplantation. Study in general: Anti-thymocyte globulin induction was given to all recipients, followed by tacrolimus and steroids for roughly 3 years. Study findings and constraints: High graft-versus-host to host-versus-graft clonal ratios were found in allografts of patients who had graft-donor T cell macrochimerism.

V gave up 0 bases and J gave up 4 bases, with 13 bases separating them. The CDR3 is 16 amino acids. V is TRBV5-7 and J is TRBJ2-2; a possible D gene is TRBD1 (6 bases). TRBV5-7 is reported as an ORF; its role is uncertain. Sequenced here: unstimulated CD4+ T cells sorted from spleen or lymph node cells, sampled before intestinal transplant. This clonotype originated in a human donor who received an intestinal transplant. CDR3 in amino acids: CASSLVMGASTGELFF. In DNA form, the CDR3 reads TGTGCCAGCAGCTTGGTGATGGGGGCGAGCACCGGGGAGCTGTTTTTT.